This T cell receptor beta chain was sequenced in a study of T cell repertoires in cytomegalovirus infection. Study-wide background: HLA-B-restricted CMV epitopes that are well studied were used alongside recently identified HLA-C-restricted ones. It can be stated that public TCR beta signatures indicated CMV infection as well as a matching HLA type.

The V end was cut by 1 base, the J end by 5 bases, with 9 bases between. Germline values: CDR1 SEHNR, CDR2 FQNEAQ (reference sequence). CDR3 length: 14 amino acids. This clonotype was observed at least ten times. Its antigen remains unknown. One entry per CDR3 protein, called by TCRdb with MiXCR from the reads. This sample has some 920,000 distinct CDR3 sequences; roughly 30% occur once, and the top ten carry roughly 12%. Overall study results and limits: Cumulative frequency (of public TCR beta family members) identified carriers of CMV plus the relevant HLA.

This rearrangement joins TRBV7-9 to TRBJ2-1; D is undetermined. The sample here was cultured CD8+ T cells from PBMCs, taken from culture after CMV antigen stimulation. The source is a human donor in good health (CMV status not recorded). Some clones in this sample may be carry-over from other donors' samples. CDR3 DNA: TGTGCCAGCAGCTTAGTGGTAGAGAACAATGAGCAGTTCTTC. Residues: CASSLVVENNEQFF. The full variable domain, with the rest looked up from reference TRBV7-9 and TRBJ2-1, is DTGVSQNPRHKITKRGQNVTFRCDPISEHNRLYWYRQTLGQGPEFLTYFQNEAQLEKSRLLSDRFSAERPKGSFSTLEIQRTEQGDSAMYLCASSLVVENNEQFFGPGTRLTVL.